Listed here are 25 T cell receptor beta chains from one sample, sequenced in a study of PD-L1 blockade in urothelial cancer (dated by TCRdb to about 2017). Reading the label with the study, this specimen's time point is: peripheral blood 6 weeks after treatment start. The method behind the library was the immunoSEQ multiplex PCR assay. Drawn from immuneACCESS, this table holds only the in-frame rearrangements with V and J called that TCRdb kept. Clones are partly lost; checked studies trace under half to an unresolved V gene and leave the rest unexplained. In this sample the table shows about 120,000 clones, roughly 88% of which occur a single time. Clones ranked in the top ten supply 2.4% of the sample. The sample here was PBMCs, taken around atezolizumab (anti-PD-L1) treatment. These receptors were collected from a man in his fifties with urothelial cancer.

The CDR3 sequence: CAVTRATETQYF. In DNA form, the CDR3 reads TGTGCCGTGACTAGGGCGACGGAGACCCAGTACTTC. V is TRBV30 and J is TRBJ2-5, with D perhaps matching TRBD2 (6 bases). The CDR3 is 12 amino acids. The germline V gene has CDR1 GTSNPN and CDR2 SVGIG (reference sequence). V was shortened by 8 bases and J by 5 bases, with 15 bases between the two germline ends.

The chain joins TRBV5-1 to TRBJ2-7, with TRBD1 matching over 9 bases. Germline loops: CDR1 SGHRS, CDR2 YFSETQ. With V trimmed by 2 bases and J by 0 bases, 3 bases remained unmatched. The length of the CDR3 is 15 residues. The CDR3 region is CASSLQGATSYEQYF. The DNA of the CDR3 is TGCGCCAGCAGCTTACAGGGGGCCACCTCCTACGAGCAGTACTTC.

The V and J genes are TRBV10-3 and TRBJ2-7; 8 nucleotides align to TRBD2. The V segment lost 2 bases and the J segment 6 bases; nucleotides outside the gene matches: 6. The CDR3 runs to 14 residues. Germline CDR1 ENHRY, CDR2 SYGVKD. The CDR3, as DNA: TGTGCCATCAGTGAGCGGAGCGGGAGTGGCGAGCAGTACTTC. Its translation is CAISERSGSGEQYF.

The chain combines TRBV9 with TRBJ2-5, with a possible D match to TRBD1 (5 bases). The CDR3 sequence is 13 residues long. CDR1 is SGDLS and CDR2 is YYNGEE in the germline V gene. The V end lost 0 bases, the J end lost 7 bases, and 10 bases lay between the germline ends. CDR3 protein: CASSVEGMGTQYF. The CDR3 nucleotides read TGTGCCAGCAGCGTAGAGGGGATGGGGACCCAGTACTTC.

The genes are TRBV18 and TRBJ1-6, with D unclear. V shed 2 bases and J shed 5 bases, with 10 bases lying between them. This CDR3 spans 15 amino acids. In germline, CDR1 is KGHSH, CDR2 LQKENI. DNA for the CDR3: TGTGCCAGCTCACCAGCAGGTGGCGATAATTCACCCCTCCACTTT. Translated: CASSPAGGDNSPLHF.

J is TRBJ2-5 and V is TRBV30, with D tentatively TRBD2 (5 bases). CDR1 and CDR2 from the germline V gene are GTSNPN and SVGIG (reference sequence). V was clipped by 4 bases and J by 10 bases, with 19 bases between them. The CDR3 is 13 residues long. The CDR3 DNA follows: TGTGCCTGGACAGTACCAGGCATCGGGGTCCAGTACTTC. Protein product: CAWTVPGIGVQYF.

V and J are TRBV15 and TRBJ2-1; a weak D match, TRBD1 (5 bases). CDR1 LNHNV and CDR2 YYDKDF come from the germline V gene (reference sequence). Trimming removed 3 bases at V and 1 base at J, with 10 bases between. The CDR3 has 15 amino acids. CDR3 sequence: CATSRRTLSYNEQFF. The CDR3 DNA sequence: TGTGCCACCAGCAGGAGGACACTTTCCTACAATGAGCAGTTCTTC.

The chain combines TRBV28 with TRBJ2-7; possible D gene TRBD2, 6 bases. Per germline, CDR1 MDHEN and CDR2 SYDVKM. The V end was cut by 7 bases, the J end by 4 bases, with 14 bases between. The CDR3 loop spans 13 amino acids. The CDR3 DNA reads as TGTGCCAGCACCAAGGGGCGGGATTACGAGCAGTACTTC. Protein product: CASTKGRDYEQYF.

This clone has ten or more counts. The chain uses TRBV28 and TRBJ2-7; 12 nucleotides line up with TRBD2. With V trimmed by 5 bases and J by 6 bases, 2 bases remained unmatched. The CDR3 is 13 residues long. Germline V gene data show CDR1 as MDHEN and CDR2 as SYDVKM. The CDR3 DNA sequence: TGTGCCAGCAGTCTAGCGGGAGGGGTCGAGCAGTACTTC. Its protein is CASSLAGGVEQYF.

This chain connects TRBV6-5 to TRBJ1-1, with 7 positions matching TRBD1. The germline V gene encodes CDR1 MNHEY and CDR2 SVGAGI. This CDR3 contains 14 residues. Trimming removed 5 bases from V and 4 bases from J; junction bases left unmatched: 7. CDR3 sequence reads: CASSGTGVGTEAFF. In DNA, the CDR3 is TGTGCCAGCAGTGGAACAGGGGTAGGCACTGAAGCTTTCTTT.

The rearrangement joins TRBV7-8 to TRBJ2-7; possible D gene TRBD2, 6 bases. The germline V gene has CDR1 SGHVS and CDR2 FQNEAQ. The CDR3 spans 16 residues. V was clipped by 5 bases and J by 3 bases, with 20 bases between them. This CDR3 is CASSLTGLASSYEQYF. CDR3 coding DNA: TGTGCCAGCAGCCTAACGGGGCTAGCGAGTAGCTACGAGCAGTACTTC. The full variable domain, completed using reference TRBV7-8 and TRBJ2-7, is GAGVSQSPRYKVAKRGQDVALRCDPISGHVSLFWYQQALGQGPEFLTYFQNEAQLDKSGLPSDRFFAERPEGSVSTLKIQRTQQEDSAVYLCASSLTGLASSYEQYFGPGTRLTVT.

The genes are TRBV16 and TRBJ2-7; weak D call: TRBD1 (5 bases). V was cut by 0 bases and J by 0 bases, with 9 bases left in between. Germline assignment: CDR1 KGHSY and CDR2 FQNENV. The CDR3 has 15 amino acids. The CDR3, as DNA: TGTGCCAGCAGCCAATCGGGGCAGGTCTCCTACGAGCAGTACTTC. Its translation is CASSQSGQVSYEQYF. The entire variable domain, with the rest obtained from reference TRBV16 and TRBJ2-7, is as follows: GEEVAQTPKHLVRGEGQKAKLYCAPIKGHSYVFWYQQVLKNEFKFLISFQNENVFDETGMPKERFSAKCLPNSPCSLEIQATKLEDSAVYFCASSQSGQVSYEQYFGPGTRLTVT.

The chain recombines TRBV4-2 with TRBJ2-7, with 7 bases aligning to TRBD2. V lost 1 base to trimming and J lost 1 base; unmatched junction nucleotides: 4. The germline gives CDR1 LGHNA, CDR2 YNFKEQ. This CDR3 comprises 15 residues. The CDR3: CASSQVQGGSYEQYF. In nucleotides, the CDR3 is TGTGCCAGCAGCCAAGTGCAGGGAGGGTCCTACGAGCAGTACTTC.

The chain uses TRBV19 and TRBJ1-1; 8 bases fit TRBD1. After removal of 3 bases from V and 5 bases from J, the junction contained 8 bases not matched to a gene. The germline gives CDR1 LNHDA, CDR2 SQIVND (reference sequence). The length of the CDR3 is 15 residues. The DNA for the CDR3 is TGTGCCAGTAGTATTCCAGGGGGCGTACGTACTGAAGCTTTCTTT. It encodes CASSIPGGVRTEAFF.

CDR3 sequence (DNA): TGTGCCAGCAGTCCCCCTAGCGGGAGGGCCGTTGAGCAGTTCTTC. Translating it yields CASSPPSGRAVEQFF. This chain joins TRBV28 and TRBJ2-1, with TRBD2 matching over 12 bases. The V and J ends lost 5 bases and 9 bases, in that order; junction bases with no gene match: 8. The CDR3 is made up of 15 amino acids. In germline, CDR1 is MDHEN, CDR2 SYDVKM. Looking up the rest from reference TRBV28 and TRBJ2-1 gives the full variable domain: DVKVTQSSRYLVKRTGEKVFLECVQDMDHENMFWYRQDPGLGLRLIYFSYDVKMKEKGDIPEGYSVSREKKERFSLILESASTNQTSMYLCASSPPSGRAVEQFFGPGTRLTVL.

This clone was counted a single time. The chain has TRBV2 and TRBJ2-1; D might be TRBD2 (6 bases). The CDR3 consists of 14 residues. The ends were cut back, 9 bases at V and 0 bases at J, with 12 bases in the middle. Per germline, CDR1 SNHLY and CDR2 FYNNEI. DNA of the CDR3: TGTGCCAGAGGGACTCTTCGCTCCTACAATGAGCAGTTCTTC. Protein sequence: CARGTLRSYNEQFF.

Comment on this clone: The same CDR3 arises from other DNA sequences in this sample as well. V gene TRBV28 combines with J gene TRBJ1-5, with 8 positions matching TRBD1. Germline V gives CDR1 MDHEN, CDR2 SYDVKM. Unmatched junction bases numbered 5, after V lost 6 bases and J lost 1 base. The CDR3 totals 15 residues. The CDR3 bases are TGTGCCAGCAGGAGAACAGGGGGGAGCAATCAGCCCCAGCATTTT. It codes for CASRRTGGSNQPQHF.

V and J are TRBV13 and TRBJ2-7; D perhaps matches TRBD2 (5 bases). Germline loops: CDR1 PRHDT, CDR2 FYEKMQ (reference sequence). This CDR3 has 14 residues. The ends were cut back, 5 bases at V and 4 bases at J, with 15 bases in the middle. The CDR3 protein is CASSPARGGYEQYF. The CDR3 DNA follows: TGTGCCAGCAGCCCAGCCCGGGGTGGGTACGAGCAGTACTTC. Filled out from reference TRBV13 and TRBJ2-7, the complete variable domain reads AAGVIQSPRHLIKEKRETATLKCYPIPRHDTVYWYQQGPGQDPQFLISFYEKMQSDKGSIPDRFSAQQFSDYHSELNMSSLELGDSALYFCASSPARGGYEQYFGPGTRLTVT.

The rearrangement uses TRBV20-1 and TRBJ1-2, with D perhaps matching TRBD1 (5 bases). Trimming removed 7 bases at V and 6 bases at J, with 9 bases between. Germline V gene data show CDR1 as DFQATT and CDR2 as SNEGSKA (reference sequence). The CDR3 consists of 10 residues. The DNA for the CDR3 is TGCAGTGTAGGGGTGGATGGCTACACCTTC. As protein: CSVGVDGYTF.

The V and J genes are TRBV6-5 and TRBJ1-5, with 7 bases that match TRBD1. Per germline, CDR1 MNHEY and CDR2 SVGAGI. Losses at the gene ends were 8 bases for V and 7 bases for J; bases not matched to a gene: 14. There are 15 residues in the CDR3. CDR3 residues: CASGQAGGPIQPQHF. The DNA for the CDR3 is TGTGCCAGCGGACAGGCGGGGGGCCCCATCCAGCCCCAGCATTTT.

J is TRBJ1-1 and V is TRBV2; D gene ambiguous. The CDR3 is 14 amino acids. Germline CDR1 and CDR2: SNHLY and FYNNEI. Trimming cost V 7 bases and J 0 bases, with 12 bases left between them. The CDR3 region is CASTRRALNTEAFF. The CDR3 nucleotides read TGTGCCAGCACTAGGAGGGCACTGAACACTGAAGCTTTCTTT.

The rearrangement uses TRBV27 and TRBJ2-5; TRBD1 aligns across 8 bases. CDR1 and CDR2 (germline): MNHEY, SMNVEV (reference sequence). The V gene end was trimmed by 5 bases and the J gene end by 2 bases; junction bases not matched to a gene: 7. The CDR3 has 15 amino acids. The CDR3, as DNA: TGTGCCAGCAGTACCCGGACAGGGTCTCAAGAGACCCAGTACTTC. Residues: CASSTRTGSQETQYF.

This clone was seen at least ten times. V is TRBV19 and J is TRBJ1-1; the D gene is possibly TRBD1 (6 bases). There are 10 residues in the CDR3. Germline-derived CDR1 and CDR2 are LNHDA and SQIVND (reference sequence). The germline V and J ends were trimmed by 5 bases and 11 bases, with 9 bases remaining between them. The CDR3 sequence is CASSGTFAFF. CDR3 DNA: TGTGCCAGTAGTGGGACATTTGCTTTCTTT.

The V gene is TRBV11-2, the J gene TRBJ1-2, with 8 nucleotides matching TRBD1. Germline V gene lookup returns CDR1 SGHAT and CDR2 FQNNGV. The CDR3 covers 16 residues. J was trimmed by 7 bases and V by 5 bases; bases with no gene match: 15. The CDR3 reads CASSQRQGPEDGGYTF. In DNA, the CDR3 is TGTGCCAGCAGCCAGCGACAGGGGCCCGAAGATGGTGGCTACACCTTC.

The chain recombines TRBV11-1 with TRBJ2-7; 8 nucleotides line up with TRBD1. The CDR3 has 15 residues. In germline, CDR1 is SGHAT, CDR2 FQDESV (reference sequence). V dropped 5 bases and J dropped 4; count of bases not matched to a gene: 10. Here the CDR3 DNA reads TGTGCCAGCAGCGTAAAAAGGACAGGGTTGTACGAGCAGTACTTC. This gives the protein CASSVKRTGLYEQYF.